Given below is one T cell receptor beta chain in context. Its antigen is still unknown. No per-base quality is available; no much larger clone lies one base away. This sample was taken from a study of shared clonotypes between healthy human individuals (TCRdb year 2020). Concerning the study at large: The cohort included three men and a couple of women between 18 and 49 years of age. For each donor, CD4 naive and CD4 memory were each given three plates, CD8 naive was given two plates, and CD8 memory was given one plate. The study deeply sequenced blood TCR repertoires of about 5 healthy adults to estimate repertoire size and the extent of clonotype sharing between individuals. To increase sequencing depth and limit assay-specific biases, TCR repertoire library preparation and sequencing were carried out by different laboratories using diverse techniques. Between about 0.9 and 10 billion PBMCs per donor were obtained by leukapheresis. Results and caveats for the whole study, not just this receptor: Based on pairwise subsampling, the degree of clonotype sharing among donors was expected to be affected by sequencing depth. Because the study included a small number of donors, the genetic and exposure-history diversity represented was limited. Incomplete sequencing was indicated by rarefaction of sorted-subset datasets, despite the large sequencing depth. Sampling was limited to blood, and TCR repertoires in tissue likely differ from TCR repertoires in blood. Sharing across a handful of donors was observed for about 5% of naive CD4, over 3% of naive CD8, 2% to 2.5% of memory CD4, and approximately 0.41% of memory CD8 clonotypes. Clonotypes shared by all four sorted-subset donors showed higher generation probabilities than non-shared clonotypes. Estimated clonotype richness was generally larger for naive than for memory subsets.

Donors were healthy HIV-negative adults with no recently reported acute infections or vaccinations. Only Caucasian adults living in Nashville, Tennessee, USA were represented among the donors. CD4+ T cells were enriched by magnetic negative selection; naive cells were then positively selected on CD45RA, and the negative fraction formed the memory subset. Blood was obtained by leukapheresis, after which PBMCs were separated by Ficoll-Histopaque density gradient centrifugation and cryopreserved in liquid nitrogen vapor phase. Purity and quantity of every magnetically sorted T cell population were checked by analytical flow cytometry. From each sorted fraction, genomic DNA was isolated and quantified by UV absorbance on a Nanodrop 2000c. Using the deep immunoSEQ assay, multiplex PCR amplified TCR CDR3 regions from genomic DNA. Genomic DNA extracted from each cell subset was distributed evenly over all wells of several immunoSEQ 96-well plates, and each plate served as one replicate. For sorted subsets, approximately 200 ng of genomic DNA, equivalent to tens of thousands of T cell genomes, went into each replicate PCR. Purified libraries were measured with a Qubit 3.0 fluorometer, size-checked on a Bioanalyzer 2100, and measured again with the KAPA Library Quantification kit. A separate single-read 150-cycle Illumina NextSeq 550 flow cell was used to sequence each immunoSEQ 96-well plate. Turning to the authors' computational methods: Because the immunoSEQ output included only junctional sequences and no quality scores, the filtering could not be the same as the filtering used for full-length reads. Sequences were annotated with PyIR, a Python wrapper for IgBLAST v1.9, and V/J genes and CDR3 were assigned using IMGT germline references. Reads were filtered out if the reads had weak V/J assignments (E-value above 1e-6), no CDR3, stop codons, out-of-frame junctions, or ambiguous translated residues. V3J clonotypes were defined as sequences sharing the same inferred V gene, J gene, and CDR3 amino acid sequence. The percentage overlap between two repertoires was calculated by dividing the number of shared unique clonotypes by the size of the smaller repertoire. Three approaches were used to assess repertoire richness: RTK rarefaction, the Chao1 estimator, and Recon v2.1 estimates of unobserved clonotypes. For all TCRbeta clonotypes obtained by the gDNA method from a few donors, generation probabilities were computed with OLGA. Entries here come from immuneACCESS through TCRdb and include only in-frame sequences with V and J called. Some clones fail to appear in such tables; in the studies checked, an unresolved V gene covers under half of the shortfall, and the cause of the remainder is unknown. V, J and clone size were drawn from that table, and D and trimming were deduced from the DNA. This sample holds 950,000 to 1,300,000 clones; roughly 80% were observed only once. Together, the top ten hold 1.2% to 1.5% of the sample.

The germline V gene provides CDR1 SNHLY and CDR2 FYNNEI. Trimming removed 7 bases from V and 1 base from J; the gene matches leave 10 bases unexplained. Reading from cysteine to phenylalanine, the CDR3 counts 17 amino acids. The sequence is cut down to CDR3 DNA, 51 bases in frame from base 1. Here the chain combines TRBV2 and TRBJ2-3; 11 central nucleotides agree with TRBD2. Input material: memory CD4+ T cells sorted from blood. Read against the paper, the sample's cell subset or site label means: CD45RA-negative fraction. This receptor was taken from a man aged 18 to 29 in good health. CDR3 sequence: CASKGGSGRARTDTQYF. The DNA reads TGTGCCAGCAAAGGGGGTAGCGGGAGGGCCCGCACAGATACGCAGTATTTT.